These 17 T cell receptor beta chains were sequenced from one sample in a study of T cells after yellow fever vaccination. Using its own MiXCR run on the 5' RACE reads, TCRdb lists one record per CDR3 protein. This table holds approximately 93,000 distinct CDR3 sequences, 5.8% found once. The sequencing here drew on CD8+ T cells sorted from PBMCs, taken 10 days after the yellow fever booster vaccination. The origin of the receptors is a young man who received the YFV17D yellow fever vaccine.

This clonotype has a count of ten or more. The chain joins TRBV4-3 to TRBJ1-1; D gene ambiguous. Germline assignment: CDR1 LGHNA and CDR2 YSLEER. The CDR3 runs to 13 residues. The V end was cut by 0 bases, the J end by 5 bases, with 7 bases between. CDR3 in amino acids: CASSQEGETEAFF. The CDR3 DNA is TGCGCCAGCAGCCAAGAGGGAGAGACTGAAGCTTTCTTT.

The chain links TRBV23-1 to TRBJ2-3, with TRBD2 as a possible D gene (7 bases). TRBV23-1 is classed as an ORF, of uncertain function. The CDR3 is 14 amino acids. V was pared by 4 bases and J by 6 bases, with 14 bases between. CDR3: CASSRRGAGDTQYF. The CDR3 coding sequence is TGCGCCAGCAGTCGACGGGGGGCTGGGGATACGCAGTATTTT.

The chain carries TRBV4-3 and TRBJ1-1; TRBD1 might be the D (6 bases). Germline CDR1 and CDR2: LGHNA and YSLEER. The CDR3 spans 15 residues. Between the trimmed V and J ends, which lost 0 bases and 0 bases, there was a span of 8 bases. DNA for the CDR3: TGCGCCAGCAGCCAAGAATGGACAGTGAACACTGAAGCTTTCTTT. Its protein product is CASSQEWTVNTEAFF.

V is TRBV27 and J is TRBJ2-1; D may match TRBD1 or TRBD2 (6 bases each). Germline lookup yields CDR1 MNHEY and CDR2 SMNVEV (reference sequence). The ends were cut back, 3 bases at V and 7 bases at J, with 10 bases in the middle. The CDR3 has 13 amino acids. The DNA for the CDR3 is TGTGCCAGCAGTTTTCGGGGGCTGAATGAGCAGTTCTTC. It encodes CASSFRGLNEQFF.

This clonotype was detected many times. V is TRBV4-3 and J is TRBJ2-6, with 7 positions matching TRBD1. The CDR3 spans 16 residues. Germline V gene lookup returns CDR1 LGHNA and CDR2 YSLEER. The ends lost 0 bases at V and 1 base at J; junction bases unmatched: 0. The CDR3 nucleotides are TGCGCCAGCAGCCAAGAGGGACAGTCTGGGGCCAACGTCCTGACTTTC. It is translated as CASSQEGQSGANVLTF.

V gene TRBV9 combines with J gene TRBJ1-1, with D unresolved. The germline V and J ends were trimmed by 0 bases and 3 bases, with 6 bases remaining between them. The CDR3 loop spans 13 amino acids. The germline V gene encodes CDR1 SGDLS and CDR2 YYNGEE. The CDR3 reads CASSVVRDTEAFF. In nucleotides, the CDR3 is TGTGCCAGCAGCGTAGTCAGAGACACTGAAGCTTTCTTT.

The chain has TRBV12-5 and TRBJ2-5; 7 nucleotides match TRBD1. The CDR3 loop spans 17 amino acids. The ends lost 2 bases at V and 1 base at J; junction bases unmatched: 10. Germline loops: CDR1 LGHNT, CDR2 FRNRAP. CDR3 coding DNA: TGTGCTAGTGGTTTGTCACAGGACAGGAGGACCCAAGAGACCCAGTACTTC. Protein: CASGLSQDRRTQETQYF.

This clonotype was detected only a few times. The chain recombines TRBV7-9 with TRBJ2-1; weak D call: TRBD2 (6 bases). The CDR3 is made up of 16 amino acids. V lost 5 bases and J 0 bases, leaving 14 bases between the germline ends. Germline lookup yields CDR1 SEHNR and CDR2 FQNEAQ (reference sequence). CDR3 nucleotide sequence: TGTGCCAGCAGCCCCGGGACTTCCCGCTCCTACAATGAGCAGTTCTTC. Protein: CASSPGTSRSYNEQFF.

This clonotype was seen at least ten times. The V and J genes are TRBV28 and TRBJ2-5, with 9 bases matching TRBD1. The ends lost 5 bases at V and 4 bases at J; junction bases unmatched: 8. The CDR3 totals 15 residues. Germline V lookup: CDR1 MDHEN, CDR2 SYDVKM. The CDR3 region has the DNA TGTGCCAGCAGTCCCCCAGACAGGGGGGGAGAGACCCAGTACTTC. It yields the protein CASSPPDRGGETQYF.

This sequence joins TRBV9 and TRBJ2-4; 11 bases are a match to TRBD1. J gave up 0 bases and V 0 bases, and 14 bases lay outside the gene matches. The CDR3 is made up of 21 amino acids. Germline V CDR1 and CDR2: SGDLS, YYNGEE. The CDR3 nucleotides read TGTGCCAGCAGCGTAGTAGGGAGGACAGGGGGCCTTTGGATAGCCAAAAACATTCAGTACTTC. Protein: CASSVVGRTGGLWIAKNIQYF.

This clonotype has a handful of counts. The chain couples TRBV5-1 to TRBJ2-1, with 7 bases fitting TRBD2. This CDR3 has 17 residues. J lost 2 bases, V lost 4 bases, and 12 bases had no gene match. The germline gives CDR1 SGHRS, CDR2 YFSETQ. CDR3 loop: CASSPPVSGGAYNEQFF. In DNA form, the CDR3 reads TGCGCCAGCAGCCCCCCGGTATCGGGGGGTGCCTACAATGAGCAGTTCTTC.

CDR3 loop: CASSDNLAGVNIQYF. CDR3 nucleotide sequence: TGTGCCAGCAGTGATAATCTAGCGGGGGTTAACATTCAGTACTTC. This rearrangement joins TRBV2 to TRBJ2-4; TRBD2 aligns across 10 bases. Germline CDR1 is SNHLY and CDR2 is FYNNEI. CDR3 length equals 15 residues. The ends lost 3 bases at V and 7 bases at J; junction bases unmatched: 6.

This clonotype was counted between two and nine times. The chain links TRBV14 to TRBJ2-5, with D possibly TRBD2 on 5 matching bases. This CDR3 region has 15 residues. V dropped 1 base and J dropped 1 base, with 10 bases sitting between them. The germline gives CDR1 SGHDN, CDR2 FVKESK. CDR3 DNA: TGTGCCAGCAGCCAAGTGCGGGCGGGCCAAGAGACCCAGTACTTC. Its protein is CASSQVRAGQETQYF.

This clonotype was counted only a few times. This rearrangement joins TRBV6-5 to TRBJ2-3; 10 nucleotides line up with TRBD2. The J segment lost 2 bases and the V segment lost 2 bases, leaving 4 bases of the junction unmatched. The CDR3 totals 16 residues. Germline lookup yields CDR1 MNHEY and CDR2 SVGAGI. The CDR3 region has the DNA TGTGCCAGCAGTTACGGTAGCGGGGGGCCCACAGATACGCAGTATTTT. Translating it yields CASSYGSGGPTDTQYF.

This clonotype has a handful of counts. V usage is TRBV7-6 and J usage is TRBJ2-7; possibly TRBD1 for D (6 bases). CDR1 is SGHVS and CDR2 is FNYEAQ in the germline V gene. V was clipped by 5 bases and J by 2 bases, with 22 bases between them. The CDR3 is 17 residues long. CDR3: CASSPSPSPRGTYEQYV. CDR3 nucleotides: TGTGCCAGCAGCCCTAGCCCCTCCCCCAGGGGAACCTACGAGCAGTACGTC.

The CDR3 sequence: CASSEGTHEQYF. As DNA, the CDR3 is TGTGCCAGCAGTGAGGGCACGCACGAGCAGTACTTC. V is TRBV2 and J is TRBJ2-7; no firm D call. CDR1 and CDR2 (germline): SNHLY, FYNNEI. The V end lost 3 bases, the J end lost 5 bases, and 8 bases lay between the germline ends. The CDR3 extends over 12 amino acids.

This clonotype turned up a few times. V usage is TRBV12-3 or TRBV12-4 and J usage is TRBJ2-3, with D unresolved. This CDR3 contains 11 residues. Trimming took 5 bases from V and 8 from J, leaving 8 bases between them. The CDR3 sequence: CASSQDPTQYF. The CDR3 coding sequence is TGTGCCAGCAGTCAGGACCCTACGCAGTATTTT.